Reported below is one T cell receptor beta chain. The CDR3 spans 14 residues. V lost 4 bases, J lost 0 bases, and 7 bases lay in between. CDR1 and CDR2 from the germline V gene are SGHRS and YFSETQ. The sample is drawn from a study of blood T cell repertoires in COVID-19. Study overall: PBMCs, B-cell-depleted T cells, or T cells provided the cDNA or gDNA that made up the material.

Original data processing: Cell counts per sample came from amplifying reference gene primers. Assay used: immunoSEQ multiplex PCR; TCRdb lists only in-frame clones, some missing. The D gene and trimming were derived from the DNA, and the V and J assignments and clone size from that table. The repertoire holds 150,000 to 200,000 clones, with roughly 84% as singletons. Individuals aged about 18 to 100 years were recruited from fewer than 25 US areas. Participant reports of clinical history set cohort assignment. Source material: PBMCs or T cells enriched from blood (not recorded which). The V call is TRBV5-1, the J call TRBJ1-4, with a possible D match to TRBD1 (6 bases). This TCR came from a man in his 70s who had been exposed to COVID-19. CDR3 sequence (DNA): TGCGCCAGCAGCGAGGGGGCAACTAATGAAAAACTGTTTTTT. It encodes CASSEGATNEKLFF.